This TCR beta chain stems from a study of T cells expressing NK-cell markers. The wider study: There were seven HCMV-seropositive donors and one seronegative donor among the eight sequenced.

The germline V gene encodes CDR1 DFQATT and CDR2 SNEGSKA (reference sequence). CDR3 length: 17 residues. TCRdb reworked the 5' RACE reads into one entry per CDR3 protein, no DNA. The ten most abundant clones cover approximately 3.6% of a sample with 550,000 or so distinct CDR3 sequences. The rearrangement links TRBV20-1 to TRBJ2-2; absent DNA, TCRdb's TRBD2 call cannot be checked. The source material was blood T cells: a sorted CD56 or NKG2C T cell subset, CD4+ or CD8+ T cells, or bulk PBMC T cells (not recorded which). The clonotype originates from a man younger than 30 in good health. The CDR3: CSARDQNGRWGTGELFF.